This entry is about one T cell receptor beta chain. Some clones are missing from TCRdb's copy, which holds only in-frame ones; the method was immunoSEQ multiplex PCR. The sample lists almost 400,000 clones, approximately 90% occurring once. This sample is drawn from a study of blood T cell repertoires in COVID-19. As for the study in general: The United States, Italy and Spain were the sources of the acute and convalescent COVID-19 samples. Sample material is recorded as cDNA or gDNA derived from T cells, B-cell-depleted T cells, or PBMCs.

This clonotype was obtained from a woman between 25 and 40 years old with acute COVID-19. The sequenced material came from PBMCs or T cells enriched from blood (not recorded which).

The CDR3 region is CASTRTSSYNEQFF. The CDR3 region has the DNA TGTGCCAGCACCCGAACTAGCTCCTACAATGAGCAGTTCTTC. The V call is TRBV7-2, the J call TRBJ2-1; perhaps TRBD2 as D (5 bases). CDR3 length: 14 residues. Germline lookup yields CDR1 SGHTA and CDR2 FQGNSA. Trimming removed 7 bases from V and 0 bases from J, with 10 bases in between.